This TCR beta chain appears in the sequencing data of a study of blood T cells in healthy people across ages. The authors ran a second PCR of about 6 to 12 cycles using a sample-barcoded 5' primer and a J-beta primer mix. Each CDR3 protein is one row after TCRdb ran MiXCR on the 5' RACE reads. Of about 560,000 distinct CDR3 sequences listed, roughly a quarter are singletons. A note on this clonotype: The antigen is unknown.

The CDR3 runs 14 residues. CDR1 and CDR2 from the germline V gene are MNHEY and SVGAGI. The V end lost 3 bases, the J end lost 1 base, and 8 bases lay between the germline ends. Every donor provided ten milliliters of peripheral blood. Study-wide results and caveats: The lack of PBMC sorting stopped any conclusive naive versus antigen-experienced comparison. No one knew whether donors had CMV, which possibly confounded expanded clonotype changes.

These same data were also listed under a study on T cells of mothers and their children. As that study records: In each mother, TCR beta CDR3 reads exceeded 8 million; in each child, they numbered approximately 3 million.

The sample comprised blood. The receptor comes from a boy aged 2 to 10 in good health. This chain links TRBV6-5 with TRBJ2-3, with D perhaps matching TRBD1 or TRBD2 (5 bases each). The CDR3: CASSYRDGTDTQYF. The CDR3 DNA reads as TGTGCCAGCAGTTATCGGGACGGCACAGATACGCAGTATTTT.